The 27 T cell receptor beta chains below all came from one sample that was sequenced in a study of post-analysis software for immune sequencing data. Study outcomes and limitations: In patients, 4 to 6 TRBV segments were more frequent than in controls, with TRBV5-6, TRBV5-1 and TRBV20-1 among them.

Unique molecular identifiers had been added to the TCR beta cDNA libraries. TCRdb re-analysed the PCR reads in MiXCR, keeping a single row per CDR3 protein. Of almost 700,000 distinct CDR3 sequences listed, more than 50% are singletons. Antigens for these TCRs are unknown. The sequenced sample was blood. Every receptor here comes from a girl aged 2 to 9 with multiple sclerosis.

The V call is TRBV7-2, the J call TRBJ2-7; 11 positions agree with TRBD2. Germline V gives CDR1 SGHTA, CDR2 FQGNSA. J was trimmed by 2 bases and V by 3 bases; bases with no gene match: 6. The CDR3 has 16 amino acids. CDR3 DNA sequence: TGTGCCAGCAGCTTGGTCGGGACTAGCGGTGCCTACGAGCAGTACTTC. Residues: CASSLVGTSGAYEQYF. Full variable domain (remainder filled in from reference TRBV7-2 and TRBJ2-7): GAGVSQSPSNKVTEKGKDVELRCDPISGHTALYWYRQSLGQGLEFLIYFQGNSAPDKSGLPSDRFSAERTGGSVSTLTIQRTQQEDSAVYLCASSLVGTSGAYEQYFGPGTRLTVT.

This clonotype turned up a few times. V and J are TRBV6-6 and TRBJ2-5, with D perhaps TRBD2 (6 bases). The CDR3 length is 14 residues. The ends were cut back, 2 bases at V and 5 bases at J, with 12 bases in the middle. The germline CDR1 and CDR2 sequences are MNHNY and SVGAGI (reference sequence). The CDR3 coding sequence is TGTGCCAGCAGTTACGGGGGGAGGAGGGAGACCCAGTACTTC. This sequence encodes CASSYGGRRETQYF.

The CDR3 bases are TGCGCCAGCAGCTTGGAGGGAGGTGCGCAGTTCTTC. This codes for CASSLEGGAQFF. The chain carries TRBV5-1 and TRBJ2-1, with a tentative D call TRBD2 (6 bases). Per the germline V gene, CDR1 is SGHRS and CDR2 is YFSETQ. This CDR3 has 12 residues. Trimming shortened V by 0 bases and J by 12 bases, and 10 bases separated the two germline ends. Drawing the rest from reference TRBV5-1 and TRBJ2-1, the complete variable domain is KAGVTQTPRYLIKTRGQQVTLSCSPISGHRSVSWYQQTPGQGLQFLFEYFSETQRNKGNFPGRFSGRQFSNSRSEMNVSTLELGDSALYLCASSLEGGAQFFGPGTRLTVL.

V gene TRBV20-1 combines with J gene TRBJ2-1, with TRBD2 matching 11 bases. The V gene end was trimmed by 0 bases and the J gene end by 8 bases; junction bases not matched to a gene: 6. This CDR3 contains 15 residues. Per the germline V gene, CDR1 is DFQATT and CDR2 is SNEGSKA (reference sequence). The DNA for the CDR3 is TGCAGTGCTAGAGATCCGCTAGCGGGGGGCCATGAGCAGTTCTTC. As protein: CSARDPLAGGHEQFF.

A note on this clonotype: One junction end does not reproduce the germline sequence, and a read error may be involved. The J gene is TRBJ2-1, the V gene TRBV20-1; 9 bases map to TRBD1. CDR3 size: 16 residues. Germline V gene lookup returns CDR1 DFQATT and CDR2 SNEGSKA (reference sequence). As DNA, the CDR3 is TGCAGTACTAGAGATGTCGGACAGGGGCGGTACAATGAGCAGTTCTTC. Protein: CSTRDVGQGRYNEQFF.

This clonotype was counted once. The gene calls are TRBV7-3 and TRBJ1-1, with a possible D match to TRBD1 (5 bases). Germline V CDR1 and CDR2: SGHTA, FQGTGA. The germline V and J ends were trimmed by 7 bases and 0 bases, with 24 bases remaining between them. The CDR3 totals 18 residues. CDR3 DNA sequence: TGTGCCAGCACCCCGTTTCCGGGACCCCCACCGATGAACACTGAAGCTTTCTTT. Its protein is CASTPFPGPPPMNTEAFF. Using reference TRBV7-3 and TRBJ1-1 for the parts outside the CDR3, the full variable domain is GAGVSQTPSNKVTEKGKYVELRCDPISGHTALYWYRQSLGQGPEFLIYFQGTGAADDSGLPNDRFFAVRPEGSVSTLKIQRTERGDSAVYLCASTPFPGPPPMNTEAFFGQGTRLTVV.

The CDR3 DNA is TGTGCCAGCGGAAAACGGGTGGTAGCGGGAGTGGATACGCAGTATTTT. Amino acids: CASGKRVVAGVDTQYF. The chain uses TRBV2 and TRBJ2-3; 9 bases map to TRBD2. The trim removed 8 bases at V and 6 bases at J, leaving 15 bases unmatched. Germline V gene lookup returns CDR1 SNHLY and CDR2 FYNNEI. The CDR3 is 16 residues long.

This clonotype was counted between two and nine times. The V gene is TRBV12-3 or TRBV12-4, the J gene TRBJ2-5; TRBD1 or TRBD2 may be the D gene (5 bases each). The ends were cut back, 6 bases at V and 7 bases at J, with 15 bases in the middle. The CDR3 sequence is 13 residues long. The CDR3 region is CASRRQGGRTQYF. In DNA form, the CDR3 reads TGTGCCAGCAGGCGGCAGGGCGGGCGGACCCAGTACTTC.

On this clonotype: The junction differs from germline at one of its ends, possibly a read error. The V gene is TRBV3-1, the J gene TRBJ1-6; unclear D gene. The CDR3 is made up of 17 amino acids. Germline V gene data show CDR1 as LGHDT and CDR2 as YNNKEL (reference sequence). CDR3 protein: CASSQEKGDPRNSPRHF. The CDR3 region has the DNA TGTGCCAGCAGCCAAGAAAAGGGCGACCCACGAAATTCACCCCGCCACTTT.

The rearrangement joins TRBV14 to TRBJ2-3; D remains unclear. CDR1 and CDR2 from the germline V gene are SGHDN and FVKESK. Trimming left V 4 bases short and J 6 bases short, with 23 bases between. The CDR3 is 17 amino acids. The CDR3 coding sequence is TGTGCCAGCAGCCGCCAACTTAGGAGTCCTCTAGAGGATACGCAGTATTTT. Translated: CASSRQLRSPLEDTQYF.

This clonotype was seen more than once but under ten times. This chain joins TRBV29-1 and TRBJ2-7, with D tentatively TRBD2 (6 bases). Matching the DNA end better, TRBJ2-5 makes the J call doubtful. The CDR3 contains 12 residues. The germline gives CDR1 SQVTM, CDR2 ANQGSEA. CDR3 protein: CSVEEGAKTQYF. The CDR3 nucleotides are TGCAGCGTTGAGGAGGGCGCGAAGACCCAGTACTTC.

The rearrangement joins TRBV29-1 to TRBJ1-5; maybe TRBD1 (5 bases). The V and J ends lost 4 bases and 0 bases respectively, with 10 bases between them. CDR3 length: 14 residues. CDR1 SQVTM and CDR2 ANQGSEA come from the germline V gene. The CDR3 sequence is CSVGGGSSNQPQHF. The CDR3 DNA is TGCAGCGTTGGGGGGGGAAGTAGCAATCAGCCCCAGCATTTT.

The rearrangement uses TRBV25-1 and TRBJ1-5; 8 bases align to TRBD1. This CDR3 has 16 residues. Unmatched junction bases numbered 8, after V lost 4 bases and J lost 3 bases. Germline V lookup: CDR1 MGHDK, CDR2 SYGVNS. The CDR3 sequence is CASSASGTGYNQPQHF. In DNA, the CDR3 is TGTGCCAGCAGTGCATCCGGGACAGGCTACAATCAGCCCCAGCATTTT.

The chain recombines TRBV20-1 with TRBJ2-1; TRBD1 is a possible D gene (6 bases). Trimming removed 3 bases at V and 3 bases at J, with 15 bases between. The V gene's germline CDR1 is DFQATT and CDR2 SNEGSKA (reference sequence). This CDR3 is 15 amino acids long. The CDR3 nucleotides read TGCAGTGCTAGTAGGGGGTCGGCGGGCTACAATGAGCAGTTCTTC. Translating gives CSASRGSAGYNEQFF.

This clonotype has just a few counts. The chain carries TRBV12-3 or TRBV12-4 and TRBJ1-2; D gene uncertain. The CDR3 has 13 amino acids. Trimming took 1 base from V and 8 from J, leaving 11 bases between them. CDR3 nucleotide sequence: TGTGCCAGCAGTTTAGGTGTAGTATCCGGCTACACCTTC. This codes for CASSLGVVSGYTF.

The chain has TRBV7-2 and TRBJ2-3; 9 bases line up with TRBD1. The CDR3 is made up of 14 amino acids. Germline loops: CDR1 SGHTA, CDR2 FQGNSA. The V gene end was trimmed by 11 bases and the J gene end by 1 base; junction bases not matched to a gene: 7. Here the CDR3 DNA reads TGTGCCGGCAAAAGGGACAGGGGCACAGATACGCAGTATTTT. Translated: CAGKRDRGTDTQYF.

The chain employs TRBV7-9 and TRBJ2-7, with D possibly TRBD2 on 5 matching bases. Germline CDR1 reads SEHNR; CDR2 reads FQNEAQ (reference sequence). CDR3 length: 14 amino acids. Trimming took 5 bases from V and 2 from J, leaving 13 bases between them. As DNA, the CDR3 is TGTGCCAGCAGCAGAGGGTTTGTTACCTACGAGCAGTACTTC. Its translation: CASSRGFVTYEQYF.

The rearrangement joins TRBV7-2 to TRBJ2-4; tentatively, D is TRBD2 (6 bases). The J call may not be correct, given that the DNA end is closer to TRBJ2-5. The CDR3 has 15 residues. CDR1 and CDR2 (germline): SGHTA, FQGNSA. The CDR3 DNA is TGTGCCAGCAGCGCCCGCCCCTCTAGCGTGGAGACCCAGTACTTC. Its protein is CASSARPSSVETQYF.

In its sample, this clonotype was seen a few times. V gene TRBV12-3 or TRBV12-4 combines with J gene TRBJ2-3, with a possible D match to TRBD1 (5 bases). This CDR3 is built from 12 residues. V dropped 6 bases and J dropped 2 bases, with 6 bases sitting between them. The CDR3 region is CASRDNTDTQYF. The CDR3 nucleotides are TGTGCCAGCAGGGACAACACAGATACGCAGTATTTT.

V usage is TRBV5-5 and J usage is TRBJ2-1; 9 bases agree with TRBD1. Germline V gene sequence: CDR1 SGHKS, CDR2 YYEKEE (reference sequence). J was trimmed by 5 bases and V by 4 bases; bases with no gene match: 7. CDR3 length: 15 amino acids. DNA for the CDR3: TGTGCCAGCAGCCCCCCGGGACAGGGAAACAATGAGCAGTTCTTC. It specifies CASSPPGQGNNEQFF. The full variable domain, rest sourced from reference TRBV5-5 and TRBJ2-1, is DAGVTQSPTHLIKTRGQQVTLRCSPISGHKSVSWYQQVLGQGPQFIFQYYEKEERGRGNFPDRFSARQFPNYSSELNVNALLLGDSALYLCASSPPGQGNNEQFFGPGTRLTVL.

In DNA, the CDR3 is TGTGCCAGCAGTTTAGCTTCCAAACCCTACAATGAGCAGTTCTTC. It specifies CASSLASKPYNEQFF. The chain has TRBV12-3 or TRBV12-4 and TRBJ2-1, with no clear D. Trimming removed 0 bases at V and 2 bases at J, with 8 bases between. The CDR3 runs to 15 residues.

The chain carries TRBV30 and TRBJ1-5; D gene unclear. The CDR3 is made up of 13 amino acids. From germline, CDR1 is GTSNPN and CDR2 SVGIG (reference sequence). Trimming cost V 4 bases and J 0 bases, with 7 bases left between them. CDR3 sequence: CAWMAGSNQPQHF. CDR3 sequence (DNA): TGTGCCTGGATGGCCGGTAGCAATCAGCCCCAGCATTTT.

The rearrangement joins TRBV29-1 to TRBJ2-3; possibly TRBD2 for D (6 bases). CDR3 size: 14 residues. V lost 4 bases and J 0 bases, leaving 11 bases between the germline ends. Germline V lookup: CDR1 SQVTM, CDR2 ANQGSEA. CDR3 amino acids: CSVVGGVSTDTQYF. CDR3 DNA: TGCAGCGTTGTCGGAGGGGTTAGCACAGATACGCAGTATTTT.

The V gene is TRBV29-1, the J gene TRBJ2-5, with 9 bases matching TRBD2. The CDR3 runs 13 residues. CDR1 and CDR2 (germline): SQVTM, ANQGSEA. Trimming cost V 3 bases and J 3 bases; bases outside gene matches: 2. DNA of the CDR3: TGCAGCGTTGAGCGGGGGGGAGAAGAGACCCAGTACTTC. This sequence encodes CSVERGGEETQYF.

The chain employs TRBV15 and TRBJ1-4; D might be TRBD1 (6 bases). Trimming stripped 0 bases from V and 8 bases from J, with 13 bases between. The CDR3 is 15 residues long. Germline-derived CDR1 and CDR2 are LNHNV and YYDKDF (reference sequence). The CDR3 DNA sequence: TGTGCCACCAGCAGAGATGGTTCGGGGGCCGAAAAACTGTTTTTT. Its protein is CATSRDGSGAEKLFF.

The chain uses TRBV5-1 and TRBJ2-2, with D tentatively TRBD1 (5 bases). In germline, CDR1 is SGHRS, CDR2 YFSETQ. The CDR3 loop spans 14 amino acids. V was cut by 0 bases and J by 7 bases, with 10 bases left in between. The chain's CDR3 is CASSLEDTNGELFF. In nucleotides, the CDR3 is TGCGCCAGCAGCTTGGAGGACACCAACGGGGAGCTGTTTTTT.

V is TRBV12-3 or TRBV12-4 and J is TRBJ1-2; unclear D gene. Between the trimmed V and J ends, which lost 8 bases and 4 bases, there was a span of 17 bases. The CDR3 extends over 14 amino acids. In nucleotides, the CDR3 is TGTGCCAGCGGCCCCCTGGGGAGGGTCTATGGCTACACCTTC. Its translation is CASGPLGRVYGYTF.